This TCR beta chain was observed in a study of blood T cell repertoires in COVID-19. As for the study in general: The United States, Italy and Spain supplied acute and convalescent COVID-19 samples. Sources were T cells, B-cell-depleted T cells, or PBMCs; the material itself was cDNA or gDNA.

CDR3 length equals 15 residues. Trimming cost V 2 bases and J 6 bases; bases outside gene matches: 7. In germline, CDR1 is SGHDT, CDR2 YYEEEE. Per the original methods: The assay estimated nucleated cells by amplifying reference gene primers. Clones were sequenced by immunoSEQ multiplex PCR, and TCRdb holds only the in-frame ones, with some missing. V, J and clone size were drawn from that table, and D and trimming were deduced from the DNA. This sample carries some 150,000 clones, 65% to 85% of them seen once, and the ten largest clones take over 7%. Material for sequencing was peripheral blood. The receptor comes from a human donor in a cohort sampled during active COVID-19. V and J are TRBV5-6 and TRBJ1-2; 10 bases agree with TRBD1. Here the CDR3 reads CASSLLGTGVHGYTF. The CDR3, as DNA: TGTGCCAGCAGCTTACTCGGGACAGGGGTACATGGCTACACCTTC.